This paragraph covers one T cell receptor (beta chain) sequence. Its antigen remains unidentified. CDR1 and CDR2 (germline): ENHRY, SYGVKD. V shed 0 bases, J shed 10 bases, and the junction held 9 bases outside the gene matches. There are 15 residues in the CDR3. TCRdb processed the reads anew with MiXCR; each CDR3 protein has one entry. The table includes about 140,000 distinct CDR3 sequences, over 25% detected once. The source of the sample is a study of T cell repertoires in cytomegalovirus infection. As for the study in general: CMV epitopes that were recently identified and HLA-C-restricted were used alongside well-studied HLA-B-restricted ones.

This chain links TRBV10-3 with TRBJ2-3; 8 nucleotides line up with TRBD2. This TCR was recovered from a human donor in good health (CMV status not recorded). Some clones in this sample may be carry-over from other donors' samples. Sequenced material: CD8+ T cells from cultured PBMCs, taken from culture after CMV antigen stimulation. The CDR3 nucleotides are TGTGCCATCAGTGAGTCGGGTAGTAGCGGGGCTGCGCAGTATTTT. It codes for CAISESGSSGAAQYF.